The T cell receptor (beta chain) described here comes from a study of T cell responses to AZD1222 COVID-19 vaccine. Whole-study findings and limits: The donors showed a predominance of white British ancestry and of females, with possible underestimation of clonal diversity.

Germline V lookup: CDR1 MNHEY, CDR2 SVGAGI. With V trimmed by 5 bases and J by 4 bases, 4 bases remained unmatched. This CDR3 comprises 13 residues. Profiled with immunoSEQ multiplex PCR; TCRdb holds only in-frame clones, not every one. The sample consists of roughly 140,000 clones, around 88% of them appearing once. A word on this clone: What it recognizes is unknown.

The chain recombines TRBV6-5 with TRBJ1-2, with TRBD1 matching 7 bases. The source is an adult in good health. The source was peripheral blood, collected on day 0 of MenACWY control vaccination. CDR3 loop: CASSRQGSYGYTF. CDR3 coding DNA: TGTGCCAGCAGTCGACAGGGTTCCTATGGCTACACCTTC.